This TCR beta chain was documented in a study of blood T cells in healthy people across ages. On this clonotype itself: Its specificity is unknown.

CDR1 is SNHLY and CDR2 is FYNNEI in the germline V gene. The CDR3 contains 15 residues. The V end was cut by 8 bases, the J end by 0 bases, with 17 bases between. Study-level findings and limits: Estimates drawn from one million T cells were deemed to understate diversity. Diversity of TCR beta per million T cells declined in a roughly linear way with age.

PCR was performed a second time for 7 to 11 cycles using a sample-barcoded 5' primer and a J-beta primer mix. All samples gave at least 2.5 million CDR3-containing paired-end reads. TCRdb reprocessed the 5' RACE reads via MiXCR and lists one record per CDR3 protein. The table records approximately 940,000 distinct CDR3 sequences, 45% to 50% of them present only once. The sample consisted of blood. The chain employs TRBV2 and TRBJ2-7; D gene unclear. The receptor was isolated from a man aged 25 to 45 in good health. The CDR3 nucleotides read TGTGCCAGCGGACGAGAGACTCTCTACTCCTACGAGCAGTACTTC. Its translation: CASGRETLYSYEQYF.